These T cell receptor beta chains were read from a single sample in a study of CD8+ T cells in alopecia areata. Using immunoSEQ multiplex PCR, the repertoire was profiled, and TCRdb retains in-frame clones only, with some absent. The data hold 140,000 to 150,000 clones, with nearly 55% observed a single time. The sequenced sample was CD8+ T cells sorted from blood, obtained at week 4, from a patient treated with tofacitinib. The source of these receptors is a human donor with alopecia areata. The CDR3 runs from the conserved cysteine through the conserved F or W. The D gene is left open where the match is weak.

>TRBJ1-4|TRBV23-1|.
CASSQWSAGLQFEKLFF
TGCGCCAGCAGTCAATGGAGTGCGGGCCTTCAATTCGAAAAACTGTTTTTT
>TRBJ2-6|TRBV27|.
CASSPGYGANVLTF
TGTGCCAGCAGTCCAGGGTATGGGGCCAACGTCCTGACTTTC
>TRBJ1-4|TRBV9|.
CASSVSEGEKLFF
TGTGCCAGCAGCGTTTCAGAGGGTGAAAAACTGTTTTTT
>TRBJ2-3|TRBV5-1|TRBD1
CASSYRQGADTQYF
TGCGCCAGCAGCTATCGACAGGGCGCAGATACGCAGTATTTT
>TRBJ2-1|TRBV4-2|.
CASSQGNEQFF
TGTGCCAGCAGCCAAGGGAATGAGCAGTTCTTC
>TRBJ1-2|TRBV2|TRBD1
CASTLGGGGYTF
TGTGCCAGCACCTTAGGGGGCGGAGGCTACACCTTC
>TRBJ1-5|TRBV4-2|TRBD1
CASSPRSGTGNQPQHF
TGTGCCAGCAGCCCCCGGTCCGGGACAGGCAATCAGCCCCAGCATTTT
>TRBJ1-2|TRBV5-6|.
CASSEDSNYGYTF
TGTGCCAGCAGTGAGGACAGCAACTATGGCTACACCTTC
>TRBJ1-6|TRBV4-1|.
CASSQPGYASPLHF
TGCGCCAGCAGCCAACCAGGATACGCTTCACCCCTCCACTTT
>TRBJ1-1|TRBV27|.
CATHTGKAEAFF
TGTGCCACCCACACAGGAAAGGCTGAAGCTTTCTTT
>TRBJ2-7|TRBV5-4|TRBD1
CASSRGQGTYEQYF
TGTGCCAGCAGCCGAGGACAGGGGACCTACGAGCAGTACTTC
>TRBJ2-1|TRBV15|TRBD2
CATSRDLGTSGGPSSYNEQFF
TGTGCCACCAGCAGAGATCTCGGGACTAGCGGGGGCCCGAGCTCCTACAATGAGCAGTTCTTC
>TRBJ1-1|TRBV4-2|TRBD1
CASSHQLDRVDTEAFF
TGTGCCAGCAGCCACCAGCTGGACAGGGTCGACACTGAAGCTTTCTTT
>TRBJ1-1|TRBV23-1|.
CASSQSALNPNTEAFF
TGCGCCAGCAGTCAATCCGCCCTCAACCCGAACACTGAAGCTTTCTTT
>TRBJ1-2|TRBV4-1|TRBD1
CASSQLPTGTNEGYTF
TGCGCCAGCAGCCAATTACCGACAGGGACGAATGAAGGCTACACCTTC
>TRBJ2-3|TRBV4-1|.
CASSQGIPDTQYF
TGCGCCAGCAGCCAGGGTATACCAGATACGCAGTATTTT
>TRBJ1-2|TRBV7-9|.
CASSLDGNGYTF
TGTGCCAGCAGCTTAGACGGGAATGGCTACACCTTC
>TRBJ2-6|TRBV13|.
CASSITPWGANVLTF
TGTGCCAGCAGCATTACCCCTTGGGGGGCCAACGTCCTGACTTTC
>TRBJ1-1|TRBV27|TRBD1
CASSSNRGTEAFF
TGTGCCAGCAGTTCCAACAGGGGTACTGAAGCTTTCTTT
>TRBJ2-3|TRBV4-1|.
CASSPRLGTTDTQYF
TGCGCCAGCAGCCCGAGACTAGGGACGACAGATACGCAGTATTTT
>TRBJ2-5|TRBV18|TRBD1
CASSPDRGWETQYF
TGTGCCAGCTCACCGGACAGGGGCTGGGAGACCCAGTACTTC
>TRBJ2-5|TRBV27|TRBD2
CASSLGTSGGYETQYF
TGTGCCAGCAGTTTGGGGACTAGCGGGGGGTACGAGACCCAGTACTTC
>TRBJ1-1|TRBV4-1|TRBD1
CASSQEQGFTEAFF
TGCGCCAGCAGCCAAGAACAGGGGTTCACTGAAGCTTTCTTT